These 16 T cell receptor beta chains originate from one sample sequenced in a study of blood T cells in healthy people across ages. Primers used in a second PCR of roughly 6 to 12 cycles were a sample-barcoded 5' primer and a J-beta primer mix. TCRdb independently ran MiXCR on the 5' RACE reads; one entry per CDR3 protein. The data contain some 920,000 distinct CDR3 sequences, roughly 51% of them singletons. Sequenced: blood. The source is a woman in her sixties in good health.

This chain uses TRBV5-1 with TRBJ2-7, with D unclear. V lost 0 bases and J 3 bases, leaving 7 bases between the germline ends. CDR1 is SGHRS and CDR2 is YFSETQ in the germline V gene. The CDR3 loop spans 13 amino acids. The CDR3 loop reads CASSLVSNYEQYF. In DNA form, the CDR3 reads TGCGCCAGCAGCTTGGTTTCTAACTACGAGCAGTACTTC.

The rearrangement uses TRBV4-3 and TRBJ2-1; 8 bases align to TRBD2. J gave up 7 bases and V 0 bases, and 8 bases lay outside the gene matches. The germline gives CDR1 LGHNA, CDR2 YSLEER. The CDR3 sequence is 16 residues long. CDR3 DNA: TGCGCCAGCAGCCAAGATTGGAGCGGGAGAGGGAATGAGCAGTTCTTC. The encoded protein is CASSQDWSGRGNEQFF.

The chain recombines TRBV14 with TRBJ2-7; D unclear. The CDR3 has 17 amino acids. Germline V lookup: CDR1 SGHDN, CDR2 FVKESK. Trimming left V 4 bases short and J 4 bases short, with 23 bases between. The DNA for the CDR3 is TGTGCCAGCAGCCGGTTAAGGATATCGGAGCCCCTTTACGAGCAGTACTTC. Translating gives CASSRLRISEPLYEQYF.

The genes are TRBV20-1 and TRBJ1-5, with D uncertain. The germline V and J ends were trimmed by 4 bases and 5 bases, with 9 bases remaining between them. Looked up from germline, CDR1 is DFQATT and CDR2 is SNEGSKA (reference sequence). CDR3 length: 12 residues. CDR3: CSANLDYQPQHF. CDR3 nucleotides: TGCAGTGCTAACTTGGATTATCAGCCCCAGCATTTT.

The chain uses TRBV6-1 and TRBJ1-6; perhaps TRBD1 as D (5 bases). The CDR3 runs to 14 residues. V shed 7 bases and J shed 5 bases, with 12 bases lying between them. Germline assignment: CDR1 MNHNS and CDR2 SASEGT. CDR3 coding DNA: TGTGCCAGCAACCGGGACTTTGATAATTCACCCCTCCACTTT. Translating gives CASNRDFDNSPLHF.

The J gene is TRBJ1-1, the V gene TRBV5-1; TRBD1 is a possible D gene (5 bases). V was shortened by 4 bases and J by 2 bases, with 15 bases between the two germline ends. The CDR3 loop spans 15 amino acids. CDR1 and CDR2 (germline): SGHRS, YFSETQ. CDR3 region: CASSTGPSYNTEAFF. Here the CDR3 DNA reads TGCGCCAGCAGCACGGGACCATCCTACAACACTGAAGCTTTCTTT.

The J gene is TRBJ2-7, the V gene TRBV9; no firm D call. Trimming took off 4 bases at V and 12 bases at J, with 20 bases between the two ends. Germline V CDR1 and CDR2: SGDLS, YYNGEE. The CDR3 contains 13 residues. The CDR3 DNA is TGTGCCAGCAGCCCCCGACAACCGGAGACCCGGTACTTC. Translation: CASSPRQPETRYF.

The chain employs TRBV12-3 or TRBV12-4 and TRBJ2-7, with D perhaps matching TRBD1 (5 bases). The CDR3 has 12 amino acids. Trimming stripped 6 bases from V and 6 bases from J, with 12 bases between. Here the CDR3 DNA reads TGTGCCAGCAGCAAGCAGGGTGCCGAGCAGTACTTC. Translating gives CASSKQGAEQYF.

This chain uses TRBV6-5 with TRBJ2-6; D is uncertain. This CDR3 region has 18 residues. Germline V gene sequence: CDR1 MNHEY, CDR2 SVGAGI. V shed 2 bases and J shed 0 bases, with 14 bases lying between them. The CDR3 here is CASSYPTWTDSGANVLTF. The CDR3 DNA follows: TGTGCCAGCAGTTACCCGACTTGGACCGACTCTGGGGCCAACGTCCTGACTTTC.

The chain uses TRBV4-1 and TRBJ2-7; D not certain. This CDR3 has 15 residues. V shed 0 bases and J shed 5 bases, with 14 bases lying between them. Germline assignment: CDR1 MGHRA and CDR2 YSYEKL. This CDR3 reads CASSQESGRSNEQYF. CDR3 nucleotides: TGCGCCAGCAGCCAAGAATCTGGCAGAAGCAACGAGCAGTACTTC.

This clonotype was detected a few times. The genes are TRBV20-1 and TRBJ2-7, with D possibly being TRBD2 (6 bases). The CDR3 runs to 12 residues. V was shortened by 3 bases and J by 5 bases, with 11 bases between the two germline ends. Germline V gene lookup returns CDR1 DFQATT and CDR2 SNEGSKA (reference sequence). For the CDR3, the DNA is TGCAGTGCTAGCGGGAGCTTCCACGAGCAGTACTTC. It specifies CSASGSFHEQYF.

V and J are TRBV20-1 and TRBJ1-5; weak D call: TRBD1 (6 bases). The V and J ends lost 0 bases and 3 bases respectively, with 12 bases between them. The germline CDR1 and CDR2 sequences are DFQATT and SNEGSKA (reference sequence). CDR3 length equals 15 residues. CDR3 in amino acids: CSAREGDRNNQPQHF. In DNA form, the CDR3 reads TGCAGTGCTAGAGAGGGAGACAGGAACAATCAGCCCCAGCATTTT.

V is TRBV12-3 or TRBV12-4 and J is TRBJ2-1, with no clear D. The CDR3 loop spans 17 amino acids. The V end was cut by 6 bases, the J end by 0 bases, with 18 bases between. The DNA for the CDR3 is TGTGCCAGCAGACCGCAGCCCGAAACGAGCTCCTACAATGAGCAGTTCTTC. It translates to CASRPQPETSSYNEQFF.

This rearrangement joins TRBV20-1 to TRBJ1-2, with 7 bases fitting TRBD1. The CDR3 spans 12 residues. Germline lookup yields CDR1 DFQATT and CDR2 SNEGSKA (reference sequence). CDR3 coding DNA: TGCCAGACAGGGACTATGGGCTATGGCTACACCTTC. Its protein product is CQTGTMGYGYTF.

This clonotype was recorded once. The chain joins TRBV5-1 to TRBJ2-7, with D maybe TRBD1 (6 bases). V dropped 0 bases and J dropped 2 bases, with 12 bases sitting between them. The V gene's germline CDR1 is SGHRS and CDR2 YFSETQ. The CDR3 spans 15 residues. The CDR3 DNA reads TGCGCCAGCAGCTTGGAGTCTGGGGGCGCCTACGAGCAGTACGTC. This sequence encodes CASSLESGGAYEQYV.

The rearrangement links TRBV4-3 to TRBJ2-1; the match to TRBD2 covers 12 bases. The CDR3 has 16 amino acids. Germline V CDR1 and CDR2: LGHNA, YSLEER. Trimming removed 1 base from V and 10 bases from J; junction bases left unmatched: 8. CDR3 in DNA: TGCGCCAGCAGCCAAGGTCCTAGCGGGAGGGCCTGGGAGCAGTTCTTC. Its translation: CASSQGPSGRAWEQFF.